This passage covers 5 T cell receptor beta chains from one sample sequenced in a study of control samples from healthy donors and cancer patients (dated by TCRdb to between 2020 and 2021). Libraries were built with the immunoSEQ multiplex PCR assay. What TCRdb holds here is the immuneACCESS table cut down to in-frame rearrangements. Part of the clones is not present; checked against another copy, under half of the missing clones reflect an unresolved V gene, and the others are unexplained. The sample yields about 69,000 clones; under 90% were counted once. The leading ten clones occupy around 19% of the sample. Sequencing was carried out using PBMCs. These receptors all stem from a man between 60 and 70 years old with lung cancer.

The rearrangement joins TRBV5-1 to TRBJ2-3, with a possible D match to TRBD1 (6 bases). The CDR3 covers 15 residues. Germline assignment: CDR1 SGHRS and CDR2 YFSETQ. V lost 3 bases, J lost 0 bases, and 11 bases lay in between. The CDR3 nucleotides read TGCGCCAGCAGCTCACAGGGCCTAAGCACAGATACGCAGTATTTT. It encodes CASSSQGLSTDTQYF.

V usage is TRBV4-2 and J usage is TRBJ2-7; perhaps D is TRBD1 or TRBD2 (5 bases each). V was trimmed by 4 bases and J by 0 bases, leaving 37 bases between them. Germline V gene data show CDR1 as LGHNA and CDR2 as YNFKEQ. The CDR3 sequence is 23 residues long. The DNA of the CDR3 is TGTGCCAGCAGCCCGGAAAGTGGGGGTGGTTTCGCTTCGCAGCGAAGGAGCTCCTACGAGCAGTACGTC. Protein product: CASSPESGGGFASQRRSSYEQYV.

V and J are TRBV5-1 and TRBJ1-1; TRBD1 aligns across 8 bases. The trim removed 4 bases at V and 11 bases at J, leaving 7 bases unmatched. The CDR3 spans 12 residues. Germline lookup yields CDR1 SGHRS and CDR2 YFSETQ. This CDR3 is CASSLGQESAFF. The DNA for the CDR3 is TGCGCCAGCAGCCTGGGACAGGAGAGTGCTTTCTTT.

This chain links TRBV6-1 with TRBJ2-6; D uncertain. The CDR3 runs 16 residues. The V end was cut by 2 bases, the J end by 0 bases, with 8 bases between. Germline loops: CDR1 MNHNS, CDR2 SASEGT. CDR3 protein: CASSERIVSGANVLTF. The CDR3 region has the DNA TGTGCCAGCAGTGAAAGGATAGTCTCTGGGGCCAACGTCCTGACTTTC.

This sequence joins TRBV5-1 and TRBJ1-3, with a tentative D call TRBD1 (6 bases). The length of the CDR3 is 16 residues. V was shortened by 4 bases and J by 2 bases, with 16 bases between the two germline ends. Germline V gene lookup returns CDR1 SGHRS and CDR2 YFSETQ. In nucleotides, the CDR3 is TGCGCCAGCAGCCGGGACACCTCACGACCTGGAAACACCATATATTTT. It translates to CASSRDTSRPGNTIYF.